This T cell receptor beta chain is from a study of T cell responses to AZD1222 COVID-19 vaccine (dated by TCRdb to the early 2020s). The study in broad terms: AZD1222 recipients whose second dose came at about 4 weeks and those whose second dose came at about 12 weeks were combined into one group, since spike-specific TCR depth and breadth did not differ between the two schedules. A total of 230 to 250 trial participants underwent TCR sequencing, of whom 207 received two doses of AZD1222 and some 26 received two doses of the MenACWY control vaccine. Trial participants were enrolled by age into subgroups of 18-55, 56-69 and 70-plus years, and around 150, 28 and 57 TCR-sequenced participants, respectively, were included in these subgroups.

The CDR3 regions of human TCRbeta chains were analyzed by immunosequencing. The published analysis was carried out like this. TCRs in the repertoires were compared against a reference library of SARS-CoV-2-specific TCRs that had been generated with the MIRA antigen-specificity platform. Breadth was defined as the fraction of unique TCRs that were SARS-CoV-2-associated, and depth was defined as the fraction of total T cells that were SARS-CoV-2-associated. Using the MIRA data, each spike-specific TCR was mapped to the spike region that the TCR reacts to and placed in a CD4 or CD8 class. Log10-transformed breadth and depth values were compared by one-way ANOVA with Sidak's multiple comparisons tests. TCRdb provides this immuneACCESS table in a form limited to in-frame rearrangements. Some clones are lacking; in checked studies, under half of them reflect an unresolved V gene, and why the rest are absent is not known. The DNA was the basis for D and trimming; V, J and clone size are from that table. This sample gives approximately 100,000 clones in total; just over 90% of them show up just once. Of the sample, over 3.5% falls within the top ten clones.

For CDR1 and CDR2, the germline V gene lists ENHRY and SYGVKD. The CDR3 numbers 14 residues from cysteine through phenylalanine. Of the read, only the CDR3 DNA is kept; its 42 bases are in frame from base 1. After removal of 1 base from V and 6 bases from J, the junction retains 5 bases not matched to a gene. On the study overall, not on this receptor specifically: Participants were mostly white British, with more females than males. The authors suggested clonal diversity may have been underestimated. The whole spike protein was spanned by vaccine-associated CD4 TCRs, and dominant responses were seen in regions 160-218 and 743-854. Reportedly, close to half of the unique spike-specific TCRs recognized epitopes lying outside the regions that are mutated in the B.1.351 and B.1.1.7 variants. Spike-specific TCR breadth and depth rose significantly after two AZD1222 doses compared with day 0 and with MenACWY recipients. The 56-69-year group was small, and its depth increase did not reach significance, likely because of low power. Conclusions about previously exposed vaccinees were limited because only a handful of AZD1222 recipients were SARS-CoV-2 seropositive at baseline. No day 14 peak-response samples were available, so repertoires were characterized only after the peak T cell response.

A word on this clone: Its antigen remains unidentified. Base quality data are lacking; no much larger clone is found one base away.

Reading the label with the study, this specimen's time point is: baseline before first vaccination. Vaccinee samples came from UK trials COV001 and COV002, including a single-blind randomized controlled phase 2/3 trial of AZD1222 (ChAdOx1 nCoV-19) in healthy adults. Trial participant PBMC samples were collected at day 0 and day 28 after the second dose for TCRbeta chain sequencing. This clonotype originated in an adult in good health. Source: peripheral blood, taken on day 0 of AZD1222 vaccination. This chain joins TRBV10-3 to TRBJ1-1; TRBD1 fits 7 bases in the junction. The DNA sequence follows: TGTGCCATCAGTGAGTATGAAGGGGGCGCTGAAGCTTTCTTT. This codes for CAISEYEGGAEAFF.